The subject of this entry is one T cell receptor beta chain. Antigen unknown. It was 5'RACE with constant-segment primers that produced the TCR alpha and TCR beta cDNA libraries, which carried sample barcodes and UMIs. One entry per CDR3 protein results from TCRdb running MiXCR on the 5' RACE reads. Of about 470,000 distinct CDR3 sequences in the sample, 20% to 30% were seen once. This CDR3 comprises 14 residues. CDR1 and CDR2 (germline): SGHNT, YYREEE (reference sequence). The V gene lost 3 bases and the J gene lost 5 bases, with 12 bases spanning the gap. The entry originates in a study of T-cell memory formation after mild COVID-19. Whole-study results and caveats: Clones shrinking from day 15 to 85 showed even CD4/CD8 mixes; later expanders tilted CD4+. Shrinking CD4+ clones were chiefly CM and EM; CD8+ ones were chiefly EMRA.

The sequenced material came from PBMCs or a T cell subset sorted from them (not recorded which). This sequence joins TRBV5-4 and TRBJ2-1; unclear D gene. This TCR came from an adult woman who had mild COVID-19 (a few samples of this study predate the infection). Cell type and time point are not known. CDR3 sequence: CASSSPGPHNEQFF. CDR3 nucleotides: TGTGCCAGCAGCTCCCCCGGACCTCACAATGAGCAGTTCTTC.